Following are 7 T cell receptor beta chains from one sample sequenced in a study of OX40 agonist ivuxolimab in advanced cancers. TCRdb's table, derived via immunoSEQ multiplex PCR, lists solely in-frame clones and lacks some. Among fewer than 85,000 clones listed, approximately 78% were seen once. The sample in question was CD4+ or CD8+ T cells sorted from blood, obtained in a trial of the OX40 agonist ivuxolimab. These receptors all come from an adult with an advanced solid tumor such as melanoma, head and neck, liver or kidney cancer.

The J gene is TRBJ1-6, the V gene TRBV19; a weak D match, TRBD1 (6 bases). CDR1 LNHDA and CDR2 SQIVND come from the germline V gene (reference sequence). The CDR3 has 13 amino acids. The V end was cut by 7 bases, the J end by 8 bases, with 12 bases between. The CDR3 bases are TGTGCCAGTACTACCAACAGGGATTCACCCCTCCACTTT. Its translation is CASTTNRDSPLHF.

The chain has TRBV6-5 and TRBJ1-4; TRBD1 aligns across 9 bases. V was pared by 5 bases and J by 6 bases, with 4 bases of the junction left unmatched. Per the germline V gene, CDR1 is MNHEY and CDR2 is SVGAGI. This CDR3 is built from 14 residues. Here the CDR3 reads CASSPGQGHEKLFF. For the CDR3, the DNA is TGTGCCAGCAGTCCGGGACAGGGACATGAAAAACTGTTTTTT.

This clone was observed a few times. V gene TRBV7-9 combines with J gene TRBJ1-2, with 12 bases identical to TRBD1. The germline V gene encodes CDR1 SEHNR and CDR2 FQNEAQ (reference sequence). After removal of 0 bases from V and 6 bases from J, the junction contained 8 bases not matched to a gene. The CDR3 has 17 residues. The DNA for the CDR3 is TGTGCCAGCAGCTTAGCCCCGGGACAGGGGGCGAGGGATGGCTACACCTTC. This encodes CASSLAPGQGARDGYTF.

This clone was seen just once. The rearrangement links TRBV28 to TRBJ2-7; 7 bases are shared with TRBD1. J lost 6 bases, V lost 3 bases, and 17 bases had no gene match. This CDR3 is 17 amino acids long. The germline CDR1 and CDR2 sequences are MDHEN and SYDVKM. As DNA, the CDR3 is TGTGCCAGCAGTTTCTTAGGGGGCGCCTCCCTCAAGTTCGAGCAGTACTTC. Protein sequence: CASSFLGGASLKFEQYF.

V and J are TRBV5-1 and TRBJ2-7, with D perhaps matching TRBD1 (5 bases). This CDR3 has 12 residues. Germline assignment: CDR1 SGHRS and CDR2 YFSETQ. The V and J ends lost 3 bases and 9 bases respectively, with 13 bases between them. The CDR3 reads CASSYDRRRQYF. The CDR3 region has the DNA TGCGCCAGCAGCTACGACAGACGAAGGCAGTACTTC.

V is TRBV6-6 and J is TRBJ1-1; D might be TRBD1 (5 bases). The V gene lost 0 bases and the J gene lost 7 bases, with 12 bases spanning the gap. Germline CDR1 is MNHNY and CDR2 is SVGAGI (reference sequence). This CDR3 contains 14 residues. CDR3 residues: CASSYSNGGGEAFF. CDR3 coding DNA: TGTGCCAGCAGTTACTCGAATGGGGGGGGTGAAGCTTTCTTT.

The V call is TRBV28, the J call TRBJ1-2; D gene ambiguous. The CDR3 is 15 residues long. The V and J ends lost 4 bases and 8 bases respectively, with 20 bases between them. Germline V lookup: CDR1 MDHEN, CDR2 SYDVKM. The CDR3 sequence: CASSSPAVAVVGYTF. CDR3 nucleotides: TGTGCCAGCAGTTCCCCAGCCGTTGCGGTAGTGGGCTACACCTTC.